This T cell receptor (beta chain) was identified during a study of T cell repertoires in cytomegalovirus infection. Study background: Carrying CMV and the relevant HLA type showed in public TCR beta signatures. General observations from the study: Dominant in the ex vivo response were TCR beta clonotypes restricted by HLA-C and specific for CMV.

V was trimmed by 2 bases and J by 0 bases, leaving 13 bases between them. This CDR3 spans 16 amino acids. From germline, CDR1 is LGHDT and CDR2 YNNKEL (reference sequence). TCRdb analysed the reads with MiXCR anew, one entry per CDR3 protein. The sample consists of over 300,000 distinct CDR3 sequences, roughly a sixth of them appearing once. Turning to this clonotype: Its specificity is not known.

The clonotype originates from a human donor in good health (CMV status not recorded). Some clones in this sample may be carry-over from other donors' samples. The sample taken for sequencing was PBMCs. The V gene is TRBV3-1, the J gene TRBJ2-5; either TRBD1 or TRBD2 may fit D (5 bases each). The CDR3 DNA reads TGTGCCAGCAGCCAACCTATGAGGGGAAACCAAGAGACCCAGTACTTC. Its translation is CASSQPMRGNQETQYF.